This T cell receptor (beta chain) comes out of a study of cytomegalovirus exposure and HLA in healthy donors. Overall study results and limits: Reportedly, fewer N-insertions than the roughly 600-donor mean appeared in an Asian-associated ancestry cluster in a later analysis. In a later analysis, a missense DCLRE1C variant was linked to TCR beta V- and J-gene trimming.

PCR used 60 Vbeta primers and 13 Jbeta primers. In the authors' workflow: Tens of millions of unique TCR beta chains, some 9.9 million shared, were counted in a later analysis. Sequencing used immunoSEQ multiplex PCR; TCRdb keeps in-frame clones, though not all of them. V and J calls and clone size follow that table, whereas D and trimming were derived from the DNA. The sample shows 170,000 or so clones, over 65% of them seen only once. The V and J ends lost 0 bases and 4 bases, in that order; junction bases with no gene match: 4. This CDR3 has 15 residues. CDR1 and CDR2 (germline): SNHLY, FYNNEI. On this clone itself: The target antigen is unknown.

V is TRBV2 and J is TRBJ1-2; 8 bases line up with TRBD1. The sequence was collected from a woman aged 40 to 49 in good health and CMV-seronegative. Sequences were obtained from PBMCs. DNA of the CDR3: TGTGCCAGCAGTGAAGCTTCAGGGGGCAGCTATGGCTACACCTTC. Translating it yields CASSEASGGSYGYTF.